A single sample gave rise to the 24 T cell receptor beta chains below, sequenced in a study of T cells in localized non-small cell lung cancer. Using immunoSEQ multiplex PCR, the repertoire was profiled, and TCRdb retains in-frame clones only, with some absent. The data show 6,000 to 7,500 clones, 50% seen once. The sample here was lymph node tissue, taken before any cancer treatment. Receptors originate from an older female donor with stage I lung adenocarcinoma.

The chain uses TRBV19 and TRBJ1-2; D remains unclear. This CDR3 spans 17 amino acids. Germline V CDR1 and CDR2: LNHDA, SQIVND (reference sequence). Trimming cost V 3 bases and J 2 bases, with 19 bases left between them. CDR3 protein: CASSIASGRSRNYGYTF. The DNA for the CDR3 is TGTGCCAGTAGTATCGCCTCCGGCAGGAGTAGAAACTATGGCTACACCTTC.

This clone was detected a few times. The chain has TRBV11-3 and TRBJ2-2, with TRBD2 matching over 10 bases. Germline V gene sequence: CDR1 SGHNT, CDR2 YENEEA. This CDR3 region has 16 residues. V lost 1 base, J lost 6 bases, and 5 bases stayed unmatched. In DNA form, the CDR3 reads TGTGCCAGCAGCTTAGGAAGCGGGGGGGCAGCCGGGGAGCTGTTTTTT. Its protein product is CASSLGSGGAAGELFF.

CDR3 in DNA: TGTGCCAGCAGCTTGATCAGTGGCTCCTACAATGAGCAGTTCTTC. Protein product: CASSLISGSYNEQFF. This sequence joins TRBV11-3 and TRBJ2-1; no clear D gene. The germline gives CDR1 SGHNT, CDR2 YENEEA. The V gene lost 3 bases and the J gene lost 0 bases, with 9 bases spanning the gap. CDR3 length: 15 residues.

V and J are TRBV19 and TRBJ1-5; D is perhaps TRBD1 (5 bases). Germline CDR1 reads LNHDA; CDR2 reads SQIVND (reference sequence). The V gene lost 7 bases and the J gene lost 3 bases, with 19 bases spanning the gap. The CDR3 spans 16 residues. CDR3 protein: CASTGRGGGYNQPQHF. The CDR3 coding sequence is TGTGCCAGTACTGGGCGGGGGGGAGGATACAATCAGCCCCAGCATTTT.

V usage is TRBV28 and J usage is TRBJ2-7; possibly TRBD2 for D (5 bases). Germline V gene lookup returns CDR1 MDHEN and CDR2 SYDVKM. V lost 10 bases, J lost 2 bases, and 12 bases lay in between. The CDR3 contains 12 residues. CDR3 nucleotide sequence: TGTGCCATCCTAGGTAGCGCCTACGAGCAGTACTTC. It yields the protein CAILGSAYEQYF. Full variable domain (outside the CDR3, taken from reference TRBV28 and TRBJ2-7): DVKVTQSSRYLVKRTGEKVFLECVQDMDHENMFWYRQDPGLGLRLIYFSYDVKMKEKGDIPEGYSVSREKKERFSLILESASTNQTSMYLCAILGSAYEQYFGPGTRLTVT.

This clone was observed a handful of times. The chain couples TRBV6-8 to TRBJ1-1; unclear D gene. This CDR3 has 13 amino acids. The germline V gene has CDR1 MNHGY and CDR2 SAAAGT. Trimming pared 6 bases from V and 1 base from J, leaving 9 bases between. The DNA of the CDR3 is TGTGCCAGCAGAAATTCTGGGAACACTGAAGCTTTCTTT. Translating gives CASRNSGNTEAFF.

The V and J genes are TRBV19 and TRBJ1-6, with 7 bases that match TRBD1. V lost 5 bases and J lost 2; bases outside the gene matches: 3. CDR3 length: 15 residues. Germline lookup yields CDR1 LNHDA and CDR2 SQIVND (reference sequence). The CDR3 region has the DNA TGTGCCAGTAGTCCGGGACAGACCTATAATTCACCCCTCCACTTT. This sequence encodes CASSPGQTYNSPLHF.

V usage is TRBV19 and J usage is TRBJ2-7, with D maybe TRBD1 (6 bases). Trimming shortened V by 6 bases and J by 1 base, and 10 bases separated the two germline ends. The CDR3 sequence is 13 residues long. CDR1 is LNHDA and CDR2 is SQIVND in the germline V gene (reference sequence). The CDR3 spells CASSLQGSYEQYF. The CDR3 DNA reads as TGTGCCAGTAGCCTACAGGGATCCTACGAGCAGTACTTC.

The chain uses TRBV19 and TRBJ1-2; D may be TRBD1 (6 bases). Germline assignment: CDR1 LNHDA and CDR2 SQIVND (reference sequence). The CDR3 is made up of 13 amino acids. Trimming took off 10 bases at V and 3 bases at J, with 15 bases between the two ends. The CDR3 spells CATSPGQHYGYTF. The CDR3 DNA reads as TGTGCCACCTCCCCCGGACAGCACTATGGCTACACCTTC.

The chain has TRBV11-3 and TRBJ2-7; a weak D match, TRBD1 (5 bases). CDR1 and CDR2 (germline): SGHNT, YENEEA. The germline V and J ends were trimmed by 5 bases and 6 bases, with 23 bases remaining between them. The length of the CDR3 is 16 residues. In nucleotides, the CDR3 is TGTGCCAGCAGCCCCCCCCGCGTAGGTAGGGGCGTCGAGCAGTACTTC. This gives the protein CASSPPRVGRGVEQYF.

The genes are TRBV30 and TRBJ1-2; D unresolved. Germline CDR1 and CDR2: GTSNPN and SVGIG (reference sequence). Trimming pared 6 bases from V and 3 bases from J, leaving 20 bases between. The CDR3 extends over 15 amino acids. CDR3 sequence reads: CACPVPMRPDYGYTF. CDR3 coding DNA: TGTGCCTGTCCCGTCCCCATGAGGCCAGACTATGGCTACACCTTC.

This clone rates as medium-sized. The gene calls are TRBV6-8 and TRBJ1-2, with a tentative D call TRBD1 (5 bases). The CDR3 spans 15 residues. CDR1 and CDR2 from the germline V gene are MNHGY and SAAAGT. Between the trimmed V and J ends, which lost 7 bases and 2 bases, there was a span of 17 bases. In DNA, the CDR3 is TGTGCCAGCAAAGGGCAGGGCGAGTTGAACTATGGCTACACCTTC. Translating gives CASKGQGELNYGYTF.

CDR3 in amino acids: CASSTGRGTFEKLFF. In DNA form, the CDR3 reads TGTGCCAGCAGTACCGGCAGGGGCACATTTGAAAAACTGTTTTTT. V usage is TRBV11-3 and J usage is TRBJ1-4; possible D gene TRBD1, 6 bases. V lost 6 bases to trimming and J lost 7 bases, with 18 bases between them. Germline values: CDR1 SGHNT, CDR2 YENEEA. CDR3 length: 15 residues.

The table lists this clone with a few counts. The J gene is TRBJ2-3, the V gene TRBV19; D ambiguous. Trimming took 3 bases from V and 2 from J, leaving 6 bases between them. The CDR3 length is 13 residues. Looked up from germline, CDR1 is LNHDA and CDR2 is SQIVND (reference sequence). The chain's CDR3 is CASSITPTDTQYF. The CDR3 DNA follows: TGTGCCAGTAGTATCACCCCCACAGATACGCAGTATTTT.

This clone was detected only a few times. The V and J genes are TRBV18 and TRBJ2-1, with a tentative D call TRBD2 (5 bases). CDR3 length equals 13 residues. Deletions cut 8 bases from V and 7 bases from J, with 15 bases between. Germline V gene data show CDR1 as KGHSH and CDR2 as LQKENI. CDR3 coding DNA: TGTGCCAGCGCAAACGGGGTTAGTAATGAGCAGTTCTTC. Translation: CASANGVSNEQFF.

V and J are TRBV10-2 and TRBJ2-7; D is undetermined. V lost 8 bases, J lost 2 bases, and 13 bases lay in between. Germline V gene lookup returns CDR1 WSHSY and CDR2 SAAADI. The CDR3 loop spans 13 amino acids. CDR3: CASAPGFPYEQYF. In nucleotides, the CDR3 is TGCGCCAGCGCCCCAGGATTCCCCTACGAGCAGTACTTC.

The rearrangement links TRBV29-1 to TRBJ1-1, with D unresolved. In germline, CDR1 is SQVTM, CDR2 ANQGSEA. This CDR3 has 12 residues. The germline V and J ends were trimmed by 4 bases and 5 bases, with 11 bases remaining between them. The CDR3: CSVGVQATEAFF. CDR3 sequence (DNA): TGCAGCGTTGGGGTTCAGGCTACTGAAGCTTTCTTT.

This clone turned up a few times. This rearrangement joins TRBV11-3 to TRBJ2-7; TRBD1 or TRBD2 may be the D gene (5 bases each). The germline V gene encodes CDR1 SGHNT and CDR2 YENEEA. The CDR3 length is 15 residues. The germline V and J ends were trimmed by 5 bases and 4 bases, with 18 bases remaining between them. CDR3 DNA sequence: TGTGCCAGCAGCGCGGGCGGGCAGGGCAAATACGAGCAGTACTTC. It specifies CASSAGGQGKYEQYF.

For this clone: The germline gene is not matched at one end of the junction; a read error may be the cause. The CDR3 DNA follows: TGTGCCAGCAGGGTGCGGACTAGCCTTCGGTTTCAATTC. It is translated as CASRVRTSLRFQF. The chain joins TRBV6-7 to TRBJ2-7, with 8 nucleotides matching TRBD2. TRBV6-7 is an ORF, and what it does is uncertain. The CDR3 is 13 amino acids.

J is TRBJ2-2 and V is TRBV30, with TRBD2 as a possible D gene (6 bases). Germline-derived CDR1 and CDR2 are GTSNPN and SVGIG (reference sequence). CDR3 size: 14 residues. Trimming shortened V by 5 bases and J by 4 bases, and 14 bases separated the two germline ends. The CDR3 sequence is CAWASAPATGELFF. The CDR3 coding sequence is TGTGCCTGGGCTAGCGCCCCGGCCACCGGGGAGCTGTTTTTT.

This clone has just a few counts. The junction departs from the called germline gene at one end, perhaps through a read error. The CDR3 bases are TGTGCCAGCAGCGCTCGGGGGGACACAGATACGCAATATTTT. Translating gives CASSARGDTDTQYF. The chain combines TRBV9 with TRBJ2-3, with D perhaps matching TRBD2 (7 bases). Germline lookup yields CDR1 SGDLS and CDR2 YYNGEE. The CDR3 has 14 amino acids.

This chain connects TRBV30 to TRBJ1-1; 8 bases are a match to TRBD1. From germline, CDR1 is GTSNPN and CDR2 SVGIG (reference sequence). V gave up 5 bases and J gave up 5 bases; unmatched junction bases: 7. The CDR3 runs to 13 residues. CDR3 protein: CAWAEQGGTEAFF. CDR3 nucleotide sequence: TGTGCCTGGGCTGAACAGGGGGGGACTGAAGCTTTCTTT.

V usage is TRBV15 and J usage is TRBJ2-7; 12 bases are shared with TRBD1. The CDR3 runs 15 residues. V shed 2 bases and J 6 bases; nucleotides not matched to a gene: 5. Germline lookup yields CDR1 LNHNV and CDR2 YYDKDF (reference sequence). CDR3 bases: TGTGCCACCAGCAGAACCGGGACAGGGGGCACCGAGCAGTACTTC. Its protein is CATSRTGTGGTEQYF.

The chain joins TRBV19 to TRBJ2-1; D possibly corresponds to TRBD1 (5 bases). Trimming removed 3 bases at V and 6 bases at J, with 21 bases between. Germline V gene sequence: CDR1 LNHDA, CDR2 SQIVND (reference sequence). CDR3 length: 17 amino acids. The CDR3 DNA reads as TGTGCCAGTAGTATGGATAGGGGAATTTGCTTGGGCAATGAGCAGTTCTTC. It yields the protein CASSMDRGICLGNEQFF. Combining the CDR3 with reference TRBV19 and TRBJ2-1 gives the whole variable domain DGGITQSPKYLFRKEGQNVTLSCEQNLNHDAMYWYRQDPGQGLRLIYYSQIVNDFQKGDIAEGYSVSREKKESFPLTVTSAQKNPTAFYLCASSMDRGICLGNEQFFGPGTRLTVL.